The T cell receptor beta chain described here comes from a study of shared clonotypes between healthy human individuals. Authors' analysis steps: From ImmunoSEQ came sequences covering only the junction and carrying no quality scores, so filtering differed. Repertoires were generated with immunoSEQ multiplex PCR, while TCRdb's copy carries only in-frame clones and drops some. From that table come the V and J calls and clone size; the DNA was used to work out D and trimming. Of just over 2,000,000 clones listed, approximately 95% are singletons. Note on this clone: Its antigen is still unknown.

CD45RO-negative CD8 cells positively selected for CCR7 made up the naive population, which excluded terminally differentiated effector memory CD45RA+ cells. This CDR3 has 14 residues. Germline V lookup: CDR1 SEHNR, CDR2 FQNEAQ (reference sequence). Between the trimmed V and J ends, which lost 8 bases and 9 bases, there was a span of 17 bases. Study-wide points: Few donors restricted represented genetic and exposure-history diversity. Relative to their counterparts shared across all four donors, non-shared clonotypes exhibited diminished generation probabilities.

This TCR came from a man between 18 and 35 years old in good health. The chain joins TRBV7-9 to TRBJ1-6, with D perhaps matching TRBD1 (6 bases). The source material was naive CD8+ T cells sorted from blood. The CDR3 loop is CASVWEGDGSPLHF. The DNA for the CDR3 is TGTGCCAGCGTCTGGGAGGGGGATGGTTCACCCCTCCACTTT.